One and the same sample provided the 5 T cell receptor beta chains below, sequenced in a study of identical twins. TCRdb reprocessed the 5' RACE reads with MiXCR, giving one entry per CDR3 protein. The data hold more than 650,000 distinct CDR3 sequences, with 5.5% to 6.5% observed a single time. The source material was naive T cells sorted from blood. The source of these receptors is a man younger than 35 in good health.

The V gene is TRBV6-6, the J gene TRBJ2-1, with D unclear. CDR1 is MNHNY, CDR2 SVGAGI, per germline (reference sequence). V lost 2 bases to trimming and J lost 4 bases, with 6 bases between them. The CDR3 spans 13 residues. The CDR3 DNA follows: TGTGCCAGCAGTTACGAATCATACAATGAGCAGTTCTTC. It is translated as CASSYESYNEQFF.

This clonotype was seen many times. The CDR3 protein is CASSFGTGREKLFF. CDR3 DNA sequence: TGTGCCAGCAGTTTCGGGACAGGGCGGGAAAAACTGTTTTTT. The V gene is TRBV12-3 or TRBV12-4, the J gene TRBJ1-4; 9 positions match TRBD1. J lost 8 bases, V lost 3 bases, and 4 bases had no gene match. The CDR3 has 14 residues.

This chain connects TRBV5-6 to TRBJ2-5; D gene unclear. This CDR3 has 13 amino acids. Trimming shortened V by 7 bases and J by 6 bases, and 16 bases separated the two germline ends. Germline V gene sequence: CDR1 SGHDT, CDR2 YYEEEE. The CDR3 loop reads CASLQLSRKTQYF. CDR3 sequence (DNA): TGTGCCAGCCTACAGCTATCACGAAAGACCCAGTACTTC.

This clonotype was detected ten times or more. The chain couples TRBV20-1 to TRBJ2-2, with D tentatively TRBD1 (5 bases). There are 13 residues in the CDR3. Germline loops: CDR1 DFQATT, CDR2 SNEGSKA (reference sequence). Trimming shortened V by 0 bases and J by 5 bases, and 7 bases separated the two germline ends. This CDR3 reads CSARDAGTGELFF. CDR3 nucleotide sequence: TGCAGTGCTAGAGATGCAGGGACCGGGGAGCTGTTTTTT.

Details on this clonotype: A read error is likely, as this CDR3 ends without the conserved phenylalanine or tryptophan. The rearrangement uses TRBV5-5 and TRBJ2-7; TRBD1 matches at 7 bases. Germline lookup yields CDR1 SGHKS and CDR2 YYEKEE (reference sequence). Germline trimming cut 4 bases from V and 4 bases from J; bases unmatched to any gene: 11. There are 15 residues in the CDR3. CDR3 nucleotides: TGTGCCAGCAGCCAAACCGGGACAGTTACTTACGAGCAGTACTCC. Protein product: CASSQTGTVTYEQYS.